This T cell receptor beta chain comes out of a study of Graves' ophthalmopathy and Graves' hyperthyroidism. Clinical symptoms, serum thyroxine, TRAb, thyroid ultrasound and orbital computed tomography determined diagnosis. PBMCs had their origin in fresh peripheral blood (roughly 9.3 ml). Investigators amplified TCR beta CDR3 regions from RNA transcripts. HTBI primers primed a first-round RT-PCR, and a second-round multiplex PCR followed. TCRdb processed the multiplex PCR reads anew with MiXCR; each CDR3 protein has one entry. The sample includes over 150,000 distinct CDR3 sequences, roughly two fifths of them seen just once. With respect to this clonotype: The antigen remains undetermined.

V was trimmed by 1 base and J by 0 bases, leaving 7 bases between them. The CDR3 consists of 15 residues. CDR1 and CDR2 from the germline V gene are SGHTA and FQGNSA. General study findings and limits: Predictions made by the model for ophthalmopathy progression reached roughly 71% sensitivity and 72% to 85% specificity. Blood samples also showed most expanded thyroid clonotypes exceeding 0.001 frequency.

The sample was peripheral blood. This sequence originates from a woman aged 35 to 49 with Graves' ophthalmopathy. The chain employs TRBV7-2 and TRBJ1-3; D gene uncertain. Here the CDR3 DNA reads TGTGCCAGCAGCTTAGTCGAGTTCTCTGGAAACACCATATATTTT. Translation: CASSLVEFSGNTIYF.